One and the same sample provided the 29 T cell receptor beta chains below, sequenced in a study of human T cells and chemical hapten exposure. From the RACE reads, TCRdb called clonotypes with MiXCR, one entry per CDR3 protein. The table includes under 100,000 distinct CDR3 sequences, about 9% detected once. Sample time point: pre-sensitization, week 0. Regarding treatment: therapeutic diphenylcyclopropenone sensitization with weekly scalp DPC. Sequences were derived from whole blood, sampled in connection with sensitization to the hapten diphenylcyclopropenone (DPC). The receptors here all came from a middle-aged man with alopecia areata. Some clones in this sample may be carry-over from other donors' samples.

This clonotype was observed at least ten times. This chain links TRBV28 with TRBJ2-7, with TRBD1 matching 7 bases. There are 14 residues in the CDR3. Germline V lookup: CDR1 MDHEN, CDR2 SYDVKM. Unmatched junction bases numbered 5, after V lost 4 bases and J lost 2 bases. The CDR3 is CASSSTGTPYEQYF. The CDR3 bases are TGTGCCAGCAGTTCGACAGGGACGCCCTACGAGCAGTACTTC. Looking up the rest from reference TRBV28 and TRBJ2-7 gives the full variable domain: DVKVTQSSRYLVKRTGEKVFLECVQDMDHENMFWYRQDPGLGLRLIYFSYDVKMKEKGDIPEGYSVSREKKERFSLILESASTNQTSMYLCASSSTGTPYEQYFGPGTRLTVT.

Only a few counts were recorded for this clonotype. The chain's CDR3 is CASSFRPNTDTQYF. CDR3 nucleotides: TGTGCCAGCAGCTTTCGCCCGAACACAGATACGCAGTATTTT. V and J are TRBV7-2 and TRBJ2-3; D not certain. This CDR3 has 14 residues. Germline-derived CDR1 and CDR2 are SGHTA and FQGNSA. The V gene lost 3 bases and the J gene lost 2 bases, with 9 bases spanning the gap. Variable domain in full (rest from reference TRBV7-2 and TRBJ2-3): GAGVSQSPSNKVTEKGKDVELRCDPISGHTALYWYRQSLGQGLEFLIYFQGNSAPDKSGLPSDRFSAERTGGSVSTLTIQRTQQEDSAVYLCASSFRPNTDTQYFGPGTRLTVL.

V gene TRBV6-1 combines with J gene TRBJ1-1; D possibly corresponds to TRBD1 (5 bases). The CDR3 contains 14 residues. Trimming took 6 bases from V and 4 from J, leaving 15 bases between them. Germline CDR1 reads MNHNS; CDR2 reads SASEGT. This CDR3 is CASSRDGGFTEAFF. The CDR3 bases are TGTGCCAGCAGCCGAGACGGGGGGTTCACTGAAGCTTTCTTT.

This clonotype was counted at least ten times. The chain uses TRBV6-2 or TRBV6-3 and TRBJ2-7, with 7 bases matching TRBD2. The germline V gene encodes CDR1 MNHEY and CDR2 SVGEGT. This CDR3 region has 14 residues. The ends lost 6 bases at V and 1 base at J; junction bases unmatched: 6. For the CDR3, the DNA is TGTGCCAGCAGCTCCCCGGGACTATCCTACGAGCAGTACGTC. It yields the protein CASSSPGLSYEQYV.

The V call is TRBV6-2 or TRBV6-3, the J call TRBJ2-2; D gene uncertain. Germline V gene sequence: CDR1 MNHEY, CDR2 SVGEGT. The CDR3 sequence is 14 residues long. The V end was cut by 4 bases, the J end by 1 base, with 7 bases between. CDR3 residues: CASSLSKNTGELFF. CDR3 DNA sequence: TGTGCCAGCAGTTTGAGCAAGAACACCGGGGAGCTGTTTTTT.

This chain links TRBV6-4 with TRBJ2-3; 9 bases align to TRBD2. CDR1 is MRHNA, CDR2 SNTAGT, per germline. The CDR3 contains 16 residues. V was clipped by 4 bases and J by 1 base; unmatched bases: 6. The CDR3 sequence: CASSARAGGRTDTQYF. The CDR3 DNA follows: TGTGCCAGCAGTGCCAGAGCGGGAGGCCGCACAGATACGCAGTATTTT.

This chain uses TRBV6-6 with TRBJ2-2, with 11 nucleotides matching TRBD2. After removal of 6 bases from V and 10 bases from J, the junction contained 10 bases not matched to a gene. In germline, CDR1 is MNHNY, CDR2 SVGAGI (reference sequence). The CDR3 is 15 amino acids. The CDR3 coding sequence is TGTGCCAGCAGCCCCGCGACTAGCGGGAAAAAGGAGCTGTTTTTT. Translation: CASSPATSGKKELFF.

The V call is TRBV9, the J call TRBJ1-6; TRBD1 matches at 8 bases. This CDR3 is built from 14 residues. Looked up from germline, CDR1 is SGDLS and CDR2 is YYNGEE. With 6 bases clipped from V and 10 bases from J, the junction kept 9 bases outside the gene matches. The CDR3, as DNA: TGTGCCAGCACTGAGACAGGGGATAGGTCACCCCTCCACTTT. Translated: CASTETGDRSPLHF. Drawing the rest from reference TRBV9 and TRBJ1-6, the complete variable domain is DSGVTQTPKHLITATGQRVTLRCSPRSGDLSVYWYQQSLDQGLQFLIQYYNGEERAKGNILERFSAQQFPDLHSELNLSSLELGDSALYFCASTETGDRSPLHFGNGTRLTVT.

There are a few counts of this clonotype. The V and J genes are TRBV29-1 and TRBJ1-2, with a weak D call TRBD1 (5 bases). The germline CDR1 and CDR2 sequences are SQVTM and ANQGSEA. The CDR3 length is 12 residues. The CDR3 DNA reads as TGCAGTGCTTCTGGGGGGAGGGAAGGCTACACCTTC. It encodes CSASGGREGYTF.

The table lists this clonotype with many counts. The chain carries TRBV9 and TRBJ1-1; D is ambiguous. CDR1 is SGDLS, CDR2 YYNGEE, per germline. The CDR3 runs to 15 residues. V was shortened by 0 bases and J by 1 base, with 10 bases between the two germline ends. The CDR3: CASSVGSLGNTEAFF. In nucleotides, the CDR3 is TGTGCCAGCAGCGTAGGGTCTTTGGGGAACACTGAAGCTTTCTTT.

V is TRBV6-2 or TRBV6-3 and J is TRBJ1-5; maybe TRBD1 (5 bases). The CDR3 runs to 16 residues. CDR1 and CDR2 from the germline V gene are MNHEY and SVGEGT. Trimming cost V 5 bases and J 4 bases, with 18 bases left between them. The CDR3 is CASSLGQRFLNQPQHF. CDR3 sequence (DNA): TGTGCCAGCAGTCTAGGACAAAGATTCTTAAATCAGCCCCAGCATTTT.

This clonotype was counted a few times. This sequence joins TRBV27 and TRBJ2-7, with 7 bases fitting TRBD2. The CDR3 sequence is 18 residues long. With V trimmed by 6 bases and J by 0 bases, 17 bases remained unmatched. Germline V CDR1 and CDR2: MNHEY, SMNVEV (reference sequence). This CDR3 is CASRPLAGVFVGSYEQYF. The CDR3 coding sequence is TGTGCCAGCAGACCGCTGGCGGGAGTTTTTGTTGGCTCCTACGAGCAGTACTTC.

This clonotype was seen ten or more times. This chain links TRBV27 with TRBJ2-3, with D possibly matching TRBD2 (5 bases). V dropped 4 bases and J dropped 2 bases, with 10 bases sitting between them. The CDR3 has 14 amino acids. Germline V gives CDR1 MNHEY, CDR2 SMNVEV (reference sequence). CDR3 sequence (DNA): TGTGCCAGCAGTTCGGGGATTTCCACAGATACGCAGTATTTT. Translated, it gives CASSSGISTDTQYF.

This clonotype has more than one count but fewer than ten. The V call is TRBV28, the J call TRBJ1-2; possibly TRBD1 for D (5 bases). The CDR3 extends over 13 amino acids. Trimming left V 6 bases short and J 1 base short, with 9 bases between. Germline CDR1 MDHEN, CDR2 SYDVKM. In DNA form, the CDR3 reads TGTGCCAGCAGACAAGACAGTAACTATGGCTACACCTTC. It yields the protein CASRQDSNYGYTF.

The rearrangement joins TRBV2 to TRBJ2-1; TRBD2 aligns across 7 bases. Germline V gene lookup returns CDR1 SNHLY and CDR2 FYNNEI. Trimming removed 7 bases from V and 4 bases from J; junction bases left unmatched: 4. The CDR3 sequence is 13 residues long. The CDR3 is CASNGRNYNEQFF. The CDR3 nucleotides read TGTGCCAGCAACGGGAGGAATTACAATGAGCAGTTCTTC.

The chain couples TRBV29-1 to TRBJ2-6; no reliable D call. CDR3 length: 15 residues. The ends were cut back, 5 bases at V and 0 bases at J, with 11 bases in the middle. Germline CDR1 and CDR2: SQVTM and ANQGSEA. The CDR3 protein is CSVQVPNSGANVLTF. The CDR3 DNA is TGCAGCGTTCAAGTTCCCAACTCTGGGGCCAACGTCCTGACTTTC. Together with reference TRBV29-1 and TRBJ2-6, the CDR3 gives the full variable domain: SAVISQKPSRDICQRGTSLTIQCQVDSQVTMMFWYRQQPGQSLTLIATANQGSEATYESGFVIDKFPISRPNLTFSTLTVSNMSPEDSSIYLCSVQVPNSGANVLTFGAGSRLTVL.

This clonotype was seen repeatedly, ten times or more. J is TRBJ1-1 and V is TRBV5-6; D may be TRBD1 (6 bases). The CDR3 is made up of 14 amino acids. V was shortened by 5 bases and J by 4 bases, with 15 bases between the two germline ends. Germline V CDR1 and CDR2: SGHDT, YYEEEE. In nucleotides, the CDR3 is TGTGCCAGCAGTATGGACAGAAAGGTCACTGAAGCTTTCTTT. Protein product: CASSMDRKVTEAFF.

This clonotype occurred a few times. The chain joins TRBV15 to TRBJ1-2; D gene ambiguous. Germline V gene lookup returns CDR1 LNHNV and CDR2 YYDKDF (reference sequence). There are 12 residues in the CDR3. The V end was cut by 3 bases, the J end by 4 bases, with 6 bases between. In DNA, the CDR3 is TGTGCCACCAGCAGCGAGTCCTATGGCTACACCTTC. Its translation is CATSSESYGYTF.

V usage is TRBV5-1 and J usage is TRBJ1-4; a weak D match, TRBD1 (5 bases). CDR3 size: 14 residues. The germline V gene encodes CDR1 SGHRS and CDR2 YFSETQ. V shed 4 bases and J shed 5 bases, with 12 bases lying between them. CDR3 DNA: TGCGCCAGCAGCGCAGGGACGGAAAATGAAAAACTGTTTTTT. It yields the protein CASSAGTENEKLFF. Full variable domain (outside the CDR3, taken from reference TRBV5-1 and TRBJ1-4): KAGVTQTPRYLIKTRGQQVTLSCSPISGHRSVSWYQQTPGQGLQFLFEYFSETQRNKGNFPGRFSGRQFSNSRSEMNVSTLELGDSALYLCASSAGTENEKLFFGSGTQLSVL.

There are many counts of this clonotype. CDR3 DNA sequence: TGCAGCGCACGGGACGTAGCCTACGAGCAGTACTTC. Translating it yields CSARDVAYEQYF. This chain joins TRBV29-1 and TRBJ2-7; D tentatively fits TRBD1 or TRBD2 (5 bases each). Germline values: CDR1 SQVTM, CDR2 ANQGSEA. The V end lost 7 bases, the J end lost 2 bases, and 12 bases lay between the germline ends. The length of the CDR3 is 12 residues.

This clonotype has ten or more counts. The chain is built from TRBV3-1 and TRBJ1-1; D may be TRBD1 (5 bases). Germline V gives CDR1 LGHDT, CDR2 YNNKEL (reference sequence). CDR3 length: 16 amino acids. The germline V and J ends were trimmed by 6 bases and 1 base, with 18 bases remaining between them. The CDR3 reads CASRIAGTGSNTEAFF. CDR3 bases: TGTGCCAGCAGGATTGCCGGGACCGGATCGAACACTGAAGCTTTCTTT.

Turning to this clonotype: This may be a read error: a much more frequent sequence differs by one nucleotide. The CDR3 loop is CASRIAGRSDAQYF. CDR3 DNA sequence: TGTGCCAGCAGAATAGCGGGAAGGTCAGATGCGCAGTATTTT. The chain recombines TRBV28 with TRBJ2-3; 8 bases are shared with TRBD2. The CDR3 length is 14 residues. The germline gives CDR1 MDHEN, CDR2 SYDVKM.

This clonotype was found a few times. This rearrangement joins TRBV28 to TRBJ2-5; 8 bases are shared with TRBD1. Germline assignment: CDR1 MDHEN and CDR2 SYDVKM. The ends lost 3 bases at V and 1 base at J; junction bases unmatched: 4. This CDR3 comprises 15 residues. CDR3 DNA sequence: TGTGCCAGCAGTTTTGGGACAGGTAGCCAAGAGACCCAGTACTTC. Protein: CASSFGTGSQETQYF.

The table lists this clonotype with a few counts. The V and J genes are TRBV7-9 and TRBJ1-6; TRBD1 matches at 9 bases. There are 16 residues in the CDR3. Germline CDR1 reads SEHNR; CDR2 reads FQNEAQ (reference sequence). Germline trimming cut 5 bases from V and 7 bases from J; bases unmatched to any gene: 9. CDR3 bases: TGTGCCAGCAGCCCAACTTGGACAGGGGTAAATTCACCCCTCCACTTT. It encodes CASSPTWTGVNSPLHF.

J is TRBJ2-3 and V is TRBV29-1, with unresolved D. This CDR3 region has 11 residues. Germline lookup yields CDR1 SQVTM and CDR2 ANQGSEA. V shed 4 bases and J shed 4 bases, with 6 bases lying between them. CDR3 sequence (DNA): TGCAGCGTTGTCCGGGCAGATACGCAGTATTTT. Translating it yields CSVVRADTQYF.

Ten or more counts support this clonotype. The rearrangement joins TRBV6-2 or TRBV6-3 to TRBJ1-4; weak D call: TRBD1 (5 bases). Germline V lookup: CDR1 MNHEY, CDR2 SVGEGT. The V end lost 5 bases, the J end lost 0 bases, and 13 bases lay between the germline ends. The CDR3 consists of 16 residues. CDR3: CASSPPDTATNEKLFF. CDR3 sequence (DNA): TGTGCCAGCAGTCCCCCGGACACAGCAACTAATGAAAAACTGTTTTTT.

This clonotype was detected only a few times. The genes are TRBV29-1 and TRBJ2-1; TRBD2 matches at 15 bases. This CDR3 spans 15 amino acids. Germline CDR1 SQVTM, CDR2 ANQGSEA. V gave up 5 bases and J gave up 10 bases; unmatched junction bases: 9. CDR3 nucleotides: TGCAGCGTTTATAAAACGGGACTAGCGGGAGGAGAGCAGTTCTTC. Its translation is CSVYKTGLAGGEQFF.

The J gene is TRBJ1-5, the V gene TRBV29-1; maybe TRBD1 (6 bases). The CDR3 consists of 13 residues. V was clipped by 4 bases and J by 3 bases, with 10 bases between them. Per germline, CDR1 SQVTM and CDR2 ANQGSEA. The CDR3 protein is CSVGSGVNQPQHF. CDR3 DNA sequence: TGCAGCGTTGGATCAGGGGTCAATCAGCCCCAGCATTTT.

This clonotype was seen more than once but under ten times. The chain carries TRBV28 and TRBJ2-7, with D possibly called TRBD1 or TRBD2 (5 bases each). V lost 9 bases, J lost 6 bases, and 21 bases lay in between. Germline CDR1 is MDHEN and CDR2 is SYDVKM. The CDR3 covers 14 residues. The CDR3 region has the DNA TGTGCCAGTACGAAGAGCGGTCCAGGGTCCGAGCAGTACGTC. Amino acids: CASTKSGPGSEQYV.